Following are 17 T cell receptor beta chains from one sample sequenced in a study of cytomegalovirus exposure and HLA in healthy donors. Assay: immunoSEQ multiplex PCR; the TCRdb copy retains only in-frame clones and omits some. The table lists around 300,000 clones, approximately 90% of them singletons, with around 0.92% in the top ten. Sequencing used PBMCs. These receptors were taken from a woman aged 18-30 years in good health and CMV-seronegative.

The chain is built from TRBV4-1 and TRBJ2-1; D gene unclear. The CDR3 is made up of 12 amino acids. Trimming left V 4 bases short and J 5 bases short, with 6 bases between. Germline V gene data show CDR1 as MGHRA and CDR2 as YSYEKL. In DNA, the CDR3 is TGCGCCAGCAGCCTTACGGACAATGAGCAGTTCTTC. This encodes CASSLTDNEQFF.

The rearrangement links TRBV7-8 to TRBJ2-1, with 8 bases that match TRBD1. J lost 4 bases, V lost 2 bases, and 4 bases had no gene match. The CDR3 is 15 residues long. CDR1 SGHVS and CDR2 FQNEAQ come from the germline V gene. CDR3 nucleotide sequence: TGTGCCAGCAGCTTAACAGGGGGAGGATACAATGAGCAGTTCTTC. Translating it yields CASSLTGGGYNEQFF.

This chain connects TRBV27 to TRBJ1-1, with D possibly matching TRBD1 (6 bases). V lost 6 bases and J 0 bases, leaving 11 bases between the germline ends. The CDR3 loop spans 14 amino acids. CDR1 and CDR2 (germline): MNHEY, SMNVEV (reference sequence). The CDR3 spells CASRDSLMNTEAFF. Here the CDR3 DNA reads TGTGCCAGCAGGGACAGCCTAATGAACACTGAAGCTTTCTTT.

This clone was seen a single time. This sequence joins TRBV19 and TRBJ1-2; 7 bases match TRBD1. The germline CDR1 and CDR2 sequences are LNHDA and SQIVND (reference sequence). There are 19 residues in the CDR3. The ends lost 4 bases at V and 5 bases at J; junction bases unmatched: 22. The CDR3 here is CASSTGGSRGHNRPYGYTF. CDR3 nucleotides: TGTGCCAGTAGTACCGGGGGTTCGAGGGGGCACAATCGACCGTATGGCTACACCTTC.

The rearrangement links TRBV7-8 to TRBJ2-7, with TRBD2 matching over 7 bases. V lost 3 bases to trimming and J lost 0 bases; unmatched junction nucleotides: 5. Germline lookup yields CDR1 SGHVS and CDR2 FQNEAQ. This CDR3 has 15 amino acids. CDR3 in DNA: TGTGCCAGCAGCTTCGGGGGAGGGAGCTCCTACGAGCAGTACTTC. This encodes CASSFGGGSSYEQYF.

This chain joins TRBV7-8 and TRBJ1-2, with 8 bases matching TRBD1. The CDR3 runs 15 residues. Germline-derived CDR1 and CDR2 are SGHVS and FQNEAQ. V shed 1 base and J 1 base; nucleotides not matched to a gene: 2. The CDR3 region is CASSLVGQGNYGYTF. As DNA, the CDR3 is TGTGCCAGCAGCTTAGTAGGACAGGGTAACTATGGCTACACCTTC.

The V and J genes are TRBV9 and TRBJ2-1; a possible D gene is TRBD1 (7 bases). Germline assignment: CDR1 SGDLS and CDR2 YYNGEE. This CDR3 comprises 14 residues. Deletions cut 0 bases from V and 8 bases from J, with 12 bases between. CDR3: CASSVAGGIHEQFF. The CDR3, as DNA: TGTGCCAGCAGCGTAGCAGGGGGGATACATGAGCAGTTCTTC.

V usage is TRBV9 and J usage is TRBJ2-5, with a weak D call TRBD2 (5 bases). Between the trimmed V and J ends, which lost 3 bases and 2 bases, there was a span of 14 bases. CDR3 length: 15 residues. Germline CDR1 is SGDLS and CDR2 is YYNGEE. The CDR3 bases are TGTGCCAGCAGCGAAGGAGGACGGAGTCAAGAGACCCAGTACTTC. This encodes CASSEGGRSQETQYF.

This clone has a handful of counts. The CDR3: CASSLDGHLNQPQHF. DNA for the CDR3: TGCGCCAGCAGCTTGGACGGACATTTGAATCAGCCCCAGCATTTT. The V and J genes are TRBV5-1 and TRBJ1-5, with a weak D call TRBD1 (5 bases). This CDR3 has 15 amino acids. CDR1 and CDR2 from the germline V gene are SGHRS and YFSETQ. The V and J ends lost 0 bases and 4 bases respectively, with 11 bases between them.

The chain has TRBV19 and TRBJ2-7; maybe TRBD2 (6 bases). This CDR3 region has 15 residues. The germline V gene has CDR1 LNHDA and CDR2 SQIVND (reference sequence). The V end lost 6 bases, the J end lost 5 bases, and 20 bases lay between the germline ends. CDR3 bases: TGTGCCAGTAGCCCCCTTTGGGGACTCTTCGACGAGCAGTACTTC. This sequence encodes CASSPLWGLFDEQYF.

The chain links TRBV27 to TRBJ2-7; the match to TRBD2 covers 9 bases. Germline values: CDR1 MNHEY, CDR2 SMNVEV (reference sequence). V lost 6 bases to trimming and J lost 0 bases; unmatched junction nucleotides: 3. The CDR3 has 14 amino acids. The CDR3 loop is CASRTSGISYEQYF. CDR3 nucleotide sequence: TGTGCCAGCAGGACTAGCGGAATCTCCTACGAGCAGTACTTC.

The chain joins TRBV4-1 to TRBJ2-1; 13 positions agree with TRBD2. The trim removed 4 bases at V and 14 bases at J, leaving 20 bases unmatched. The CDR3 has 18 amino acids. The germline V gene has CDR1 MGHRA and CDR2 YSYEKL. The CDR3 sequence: CASSLTGTSGKELFWEFF. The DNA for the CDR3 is TGCGCCAGCAGCCTCACCGGGACTAGCGGGAAAGAGTTGTTCTGGGAGTTCTTC.

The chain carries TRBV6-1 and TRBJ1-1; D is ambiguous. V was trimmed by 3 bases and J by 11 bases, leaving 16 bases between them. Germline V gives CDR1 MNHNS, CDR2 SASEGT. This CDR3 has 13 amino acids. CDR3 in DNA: TGTGCCAGCAGTGATTTTCCGGCAGAGCGGGCTTTCTTT. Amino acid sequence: CASSDFPAERAFF.

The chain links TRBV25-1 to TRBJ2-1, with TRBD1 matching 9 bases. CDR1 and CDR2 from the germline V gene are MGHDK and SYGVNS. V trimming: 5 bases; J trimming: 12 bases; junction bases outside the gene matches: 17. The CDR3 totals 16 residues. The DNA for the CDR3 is TGTGCCAGCAGTCCTCCGGGACAGGGTCCCCCCGGGGGGCAGTTCTTC. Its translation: CASSPPGQGPPGGQFF.

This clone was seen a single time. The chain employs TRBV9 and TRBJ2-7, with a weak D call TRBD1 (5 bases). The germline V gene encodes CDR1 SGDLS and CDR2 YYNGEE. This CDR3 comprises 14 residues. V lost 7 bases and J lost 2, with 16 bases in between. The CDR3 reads CASSVGQTTYEQYF. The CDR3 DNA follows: TGTGCCAGCTCGGTTGGACAAACTACCTACGAGCAGTACTTC.

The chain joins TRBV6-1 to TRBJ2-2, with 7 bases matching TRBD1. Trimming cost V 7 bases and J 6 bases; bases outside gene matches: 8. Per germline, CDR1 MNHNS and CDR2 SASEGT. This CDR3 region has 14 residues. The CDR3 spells CASKRQGLAGELFF. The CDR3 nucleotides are TGTGCCAGCAAGAGACAGGGTTTAGCCGGGGAGCTGTTTTTT.

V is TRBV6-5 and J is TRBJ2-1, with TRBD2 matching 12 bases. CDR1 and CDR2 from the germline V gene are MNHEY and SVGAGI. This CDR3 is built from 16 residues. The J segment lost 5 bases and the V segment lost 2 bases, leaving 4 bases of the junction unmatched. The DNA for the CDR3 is TGTGCCAGCAGTTACCCCACTAGCGGGGGGCACAATGAGCAGTTCTTC. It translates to CASSYPTSGGHNEQFF.